This T cell receptor (beta chain) is from a study of beta chain features in type 1 diabetes. In the study overall: There was similarity between patients and healthy donors in age, gender and cell yields.

V was cut by 4 bases and J by 0 bases, with 19 bases left in between. This CDR3 is built from 18 residues. The germline V gene encodes CDR1 SGHRS and CDR2 YFSETQ. Broader study findings: In type 1 diabetes patients, VDJ junctions had fewer insertions; deletions at these junctions were more frequent. For TCRB rearrangement, an influence of HLA type remained unresolved here. In all four CD4+ subsets, TCRB CDR3 length was significantly, moderately reduced in type 1 diabetes.

A word on this clone: Its antigen remains unidentified.

Investigators reverse transcribed all isolated RNA, so they sequenced expressed TCRB transcripts. The assay was immunoSEQ multiplex PCR, and TCRdb's table has in-frame clones only and misses some. The sample yields 70,000 to 90,000 clones, roughly a third seen once. The gene calls are TRBV5-1 and TRBJ2-2, with D perhaps TRBD2 (6 bases). The receptor comes from a young woman in good health. Sequencing was performed on stem cell memory CD4+ T cells from blood. The CDR3 DNA follows: TGCGCCAGCAGCCGGGACTCTCAGACCGCGGCGAACACCGGGGAGCTGTTTTTT. Encoded protein: CASSRDSQTAANTGELFF.